Below, 20 T cell receptor beta chains from the same sample are listed, as sequenced in a study of blood T cells in healthy people across ages. PCR was performed a second time for roughly 7 to 12 cycles using a sample-barcoded 5' primer and a J-beta primer mix. TCRdb recomputed calls from the 5' RACE reads with MiXCR, one row per CDR3 protein. The sample carries 1,100,000 or so distinct CDR3 sequences, more than 40% recorded once. Source material: blood. Source of these receptors: a woman in her sixties or seventies in good health.

This clonotype was observed a handful of times. The rearrangement links TRBV7-2 to TRBJ2-7; 10 bases are shared with TRBD1. This CDR3 region has 16 residues. The germline V gene encodes CDR1 SGHTA and CDR2 FQGNSA. V gave up 2 bases and J gave up 9 bases; unmatched junction bases: 13. The CDR3 DNA reads TGTGCCAGCAGCTTAACCGGGACAGGGGCCAAGAGGGTGCAGTACTTC. Translating gives CASSLTGTGAKRVQYF.

This sequence joins TRBV24-1 and TRBJ2-1, with TRBD1 matching 8 bases. This CDR3 comprises 14 residues. CDR1 and CDR2 (germline): KGHDR, SFDVKD. V lost 6 bases, J lost 2 bases, and 2 bases stayed unmatched. The DNA of the CDR3 is TGTGCCACCAGTTCAGGGGGCCCCTACAATGAGCAGTTCTTC. Its translation is CATSSGGPYNEQFF.

The chain links TRBV11-2 to TRBJ2-3, with 7 bases fitting TRBD1. This CDR3 is built from 15 residues. V was pared by 5 bases and J by 0 bases, with 5 bases of the junction left unmatched. Per germline, CDR1 SGHAT and CDR2 FQNNGV. Here the CDR3 reads CASSNTGASTDTQYF. As DNA, the CDR3 is TGTGCCAGCAGCAATACAGGGGCTAGCACAGATACGCAGTATTTT.

The sample holds a few counts of this clonotype. The V call is TRBV20-1, the J call TRBJ2-7; 7 nucleotides agree with TRBD1. Germline lookup yields CDR1 DFQATT and CDR2 SNEGSKA (reference sequence). The CDR3 contains 14 residues. V gave up 4 bases and J gave up 9 bases; unmatched junction bases: 15. CDR3 in amino acids: CSATDREPSRGQYF. The CDR3 DNA is TGCAGTGCTACCGACAGGGAGCCAAGTAGGGGGCAGTACTTC.

In DNA form, the CDR3 reads TGTGCCAGCAGCACTTTAGAGACGGCCCCTGGGGCCAACGTCCTGACTTTC. Residues: CASSTLETAPGANVLTF. The chain is built from TRBV21-1 and TRBJ2-6; the D call in the table, TRBD2, was not verified against the DNA. TRBV21-1 is a pseudogene. CDR3 length equals 17 residues.

The rearrangement joins TRBV4-2 to TRBJ1-6; 10 bases agree with TRBD1. CDR3 length: 17 amino acids. Trimming took 0 bases from V and 6 from J; bases not matched to a gene: 5. CDR1 is LGHNA and CDR2 is YNFKEQ in the germline V gene. The CDR3 region has the DNA TGTGCCAGCAGCCAAGATTGGGACAGGGGTACTAATTCACCCCTCCACTTT. Its protein is CASSQDWDRGTNSPLHF.

The chain combines TRBV9 with TRBJ2-3, with D perhaps given as TRBD1 or TRBD2 (5 bases each). This CDR3 is built from 15 residues. The germline gives CDR1 SGDLS, CDR2 YYNGEE. V lost 4 bases and J 10 bases, leaving 22 bases between the germline ends. The CDR3 here is CASSLAPWGDYPQYF. CDR3 coding DNA: TGTGCCAGCAGCCTCGCGCCGTGGGGCGACTACCCGCAGTATTTT.

This clonotype has a single count. The rearrangement uses TRBV6-1 and TRBJ2-7, with 7 bases aligning to TRBD1. The end of the DNA is better explained by TRBJ2-5, so the J call may be wrong. Looked up from germline, CDR1 is MNHNS and CDR2 is SASEGT. This CDR3 is built from 18 residues. The CDR3 DNA follows: TGTGCCAGCAGTGAGGACCCGGGACAGCTCCTAATACAAGAGACCCAGTACTTC. Translating gives CASSEDPGQLLIQETQYF.

The table lists this clonotype with a few counts. The chain employs TRBV2 and TRBJ2-5, with TRBD1 matching over 9 bases. CDR1 and CDR2 (germline): SNHLY, FYNNEI. This CDR3 comprises 15 residues. The V and J ends lost 8 bases and 4 bases, in that order; junction bases with no gene match: 11. DNA for the CDR3: TGTGCCAGCTCTGGGGACAGGGTAGTCGGAGAGACCCAGTACTTC. It translates to CASSGDRVVGETQYF.

This sequence joins TRBV5-1 and TRBJ1-1, with 7 bases that match TRBD1. Per germline, CDR1 SGHRS and CDR2 YFSETQ. The CDR3 runs to 16 residues. V was clipped by 5 bases and J by 4 bases; unmatched bases: 14. CDR3 sequence reads: CASRENTGVKGTEAFF. The CDR3 DNA sequence: TGCGCCAGCAGGGAAAATACAGGGGTTAAAGGCACTGAAGCTTTCTTT.

This clonotype was seen only a few times. The rearrangement joins TRBV29-1 to TRBJ2-1, with D uncertain. Germline V CDR1 and CDR2: SQVTM, ANQGSEA. The CDR3 extends over 13 amino acids. Deletions cut 1 base from V and 8 bases from J, with 12 bases between. This CDR3 is CSVEVGVSDEQFF. The CDR3 DNA sequence: TGCAGCGTTGAAGTTGGAGTTTCAGATGAGCAGTTCTTC.

This chain joins TRBV7-9 and TRBJ2-1; D may be TRBD1 (6 bases). CDR1 and CDR2 (germline): SEHNR, FQNEAQ (reference sequence). Trimming took 4 bases from V and 12 from J, leaving 13 bases between them. The CDR3 is made up of 12 amino acids. CDR3 region: CASSSTPQGQFF. CDR3 in DNA: TGTGCCAGCAGCTCCACCCCACAGGGGCAGTTCTTC.

The chain combines TRBV27 with TRBJ2-1; a weak D match, TRBD2 (6 bases). Looked up from germline, CDR1 is MNHEY and CDR2 is SMNVEV (reference sequence). This CDR3 has 15 amino acids. The ends were cut back, 5 bases at V and 4 bases at J, with 15 bases in the middle. The CDR3: CASSARSGFYNEQFF. DNA for the CDR3: TGTGCCAGCAGTGCCCGTAGCGGTTTTTACAATGAGCAGTTCTTC.

The chain couples TRBV29-1 to TRBJ2-3, with TRBD2 matching 9 bases. Germline trimming cut 7 bases from V and 2 bases from J; bases unmatched to any gene: 4. Germline assignment: CDR1 SQVTM and CDR2 ANQGSEA. The CDR3 length is 13 residues. The CDR3, as DNA: TGCAGCGCGGCGGGGGGGTACACAGATACGCAGTATTTT. Its protein is CSAAGGYTDTQYF.

The chain is built from TRBV7-9 and TRBJ2-1, with D tentatively TRBD1 (6 bases). This CDR3 region has 16 residues. V was pared by 5 bases and J by 2 bases, with 16 bases between. Per germline, CDR1 SEHNR and CDR2 FQNEAQ (reference sequence). CDR3 protein: CASSETDRLAYNEQFF. DNA of the CDR3: TGTGCCAGCAGCGAGACAGACAGGCTGGCCTACAATGAGCAGTTCTTC.

In its sample, this clonotype was seen a few times. The genes are TRBV4-1 and TRBJ2-6; 8 positions agree with TRBD2. This CDR3 contains 19 residues. V lost 2 bases, J lost 0 bases, and 9 bases stayed unmatched. Germline V gene lookup returns CDR1 MGHRA and CDR2 YSYEKL. The CDR3 DNA sequence: TGCGCCAGCAGCCAACGTTGGAGCGGGAGAGGCTCTGGGGCCAACGTCCTGACTTTC. It yields the protein CASSQRWSGRGSGANVLTF.

The rearrangement uses TRBV15 and TRBJ2-7, with D maybe TRBD1 (5 bases). Trimming pared 6 bases from V and 3 bases from J, leaving 21 bases between. The CDR3 contains 16 residues. Germline values: CDR1 LNHNV, CDR2 YYDKDF (reference sequence). The CDR3: CATSFARQGGVYEQYF. Written as DNA, the CDR3 is TGTGCCACCAGTTTTGCCCGCCAGGGTGGGGTCTACGAGCAGTACTTC.

This clonotype was counted a few times. The rearrangement uses TRBV25-1 and TRBJ2-4; D possibly uses TRBD1 or TRBD2 (6 bases each). The J call may be wrong; the DNA end is better matched by TRBJ2-7. This CDR3 spans 16 amino acids. In germline, CDR1 is MGHDK, CDR2 SYGVNS. The CDR3 region has the DNA TGTGCCAGCAGTGAATCCCCCCCGGCGGGACACTACGAGCAGTACTTC. Translation gives CASSESPPAGHYEQYF.

The chain combines TRBV7-9 with TRBJ2-7; 7 bases align to TRBD2. The CDR3 consists of 13 residues. The V and J ends lost 5 bases and 6 bases, in that order; junction bases with no gene match: 7. CDR1 is SEHNR, CDR2 FQNEAQ, per germline (reference sequence). The CDR3 here is CASSPPGGTEQYF. CDR3 in DNA: TGTGCCAGCAGCCCCCCCGGGGGGACCGAGCAGTACTTC.

V usage is TRBV4-1 and J usage is TRBJ2-1, with 9 bases identical to TRBD2. The J call may be mistaken, given a closer DNA end match to TRBJ2-7. Looked up from germline, CDR1 is MGHRA and CDR2 is YSYEKL. CDR3 length: 17 residues. CDR3 region: CASSQDRLAGTYNEQYF. The CDR3 bases are TGCGCCAGCAGCCAAGACCGGCTAGCGGGAACCTACAATGAGCAGTACTTC.